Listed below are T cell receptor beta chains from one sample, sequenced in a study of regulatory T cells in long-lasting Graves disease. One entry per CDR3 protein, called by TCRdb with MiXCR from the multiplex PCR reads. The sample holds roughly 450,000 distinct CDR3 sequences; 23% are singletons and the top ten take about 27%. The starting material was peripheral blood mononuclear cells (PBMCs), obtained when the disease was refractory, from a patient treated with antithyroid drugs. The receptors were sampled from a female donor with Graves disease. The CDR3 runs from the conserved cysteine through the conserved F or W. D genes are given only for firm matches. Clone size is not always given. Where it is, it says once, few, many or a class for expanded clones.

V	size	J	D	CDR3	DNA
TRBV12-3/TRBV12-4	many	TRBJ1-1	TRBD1	CASSFGQGSTEAFF	TGTGCCAGCAGTTTCGGACAGGGGAGCACTGAAGCTTTCTTT
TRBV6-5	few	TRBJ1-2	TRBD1	CASSYAGQGRGYTF	TGTGCCAGCAGTTACGCGGGACAGGGGCGCGGCTACACCTTC
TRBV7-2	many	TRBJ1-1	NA	CASRSGRLVTEAFF	TGTGCCAGCCGTTCCGGTCGACTAGTCACTGAAGCTTTCTTT
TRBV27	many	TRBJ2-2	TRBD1	CASRTGGAGTGELFF	TGTGCCAGCAGAACAGGGGGCGCGGGCACCGGGGAGCTGTTTTTT
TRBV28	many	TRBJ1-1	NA	CASSFTGYTEAFF	TGTGCCAGCAGTTTCACAGGGTATACTGAAGCTTTCTTT
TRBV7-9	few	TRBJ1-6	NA	CASSLASVAENSPLHF	TGTGCCAGCAGCTTAGCGTCGGTGGCAGAGAATTCACCCCTCCACTTT
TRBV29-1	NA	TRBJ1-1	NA	CSVMGGGNTEAFF	TGCAGCGTTATGGGCGGGGGGAACACTGAAGCTTTCTTT
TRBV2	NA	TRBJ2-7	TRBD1	CASCQQGDEQYF	TGTGCCAGCTGCCAACAGGGGGACGAGCAGTACTTC
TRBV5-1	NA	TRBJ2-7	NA	CASSLLTGQLYEQYF	TGCGCCAGCAGCTTACTAACAGGACAGCTCTACGAGCAGTACTTC
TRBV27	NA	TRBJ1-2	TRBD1	CASNSGQGKGYTF	TGTGCCAGCAATTCGGGACAGGGGAAGGGCTACACCTTC
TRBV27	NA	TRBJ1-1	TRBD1	CASSVGTGGTEAFF	TGTGCCAGCAGTGTTGGGACAGGAGGGACTGAAGCTTTCTTT
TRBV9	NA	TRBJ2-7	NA	CASSVGPARGYEQYF	TGTGCCAGCAGCGTAGGCCCGGCCCGCGGTTACGAGCAGTACTTC
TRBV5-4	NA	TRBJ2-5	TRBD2	CASRDLAGGMETQYF	TGTGCCAGCAGGGATCTAGCGGGAGGGATGGAGACCCAGTACTTC
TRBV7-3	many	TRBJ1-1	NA	CASSLFGQGTEAFF	TGTGCCAGCAGCTTATTCGGGCAGGGCACTGAAGCTTTCTTT
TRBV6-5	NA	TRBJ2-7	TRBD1	CASSSPTGVWEQYF	TGTGCCAGCAGTTCGCCGACAGGGGTGTGGGAGCAGTACTTC
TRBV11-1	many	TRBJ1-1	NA	CASSLSPGLDTEAFF	TGTGCCAGCAGCTTAAGTCCAGGGCTAGACACTGAAGCTTTCTTT
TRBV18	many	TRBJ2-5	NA	CASSSGHQETQYF	TGTGCCAGCTCCTCCGGGCACCAAGAGACCCAGTACTTC
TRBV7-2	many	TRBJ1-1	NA	CASRARGLNTEAFF	TGTGCCAGCAGGGCCCGGGGCCTGAACACTGAAGCTTTCTTT
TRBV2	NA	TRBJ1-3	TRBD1	CASSGTGSGNTIYF	TGTGCCAGCTCCGGGACAGGCTCTGGAAACACCATATATTTT
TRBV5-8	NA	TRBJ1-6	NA	CASSLTPDIFSPLHF	TGTGCCAGCAGCTTGACACCGGACATATTTTCACCCCTCCACTTT
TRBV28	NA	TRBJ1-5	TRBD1	CASKGAGANQPQHF	TGTGCCAGCAAGGGGGCAGGGGCCAATCAGCCCCAGCATTTT
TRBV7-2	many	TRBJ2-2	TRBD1	CASSSGQVDTGELFF	TGTGCCAGCAGCTCGGGACAGGTCGACACCGGGGAGCTGTTTTTT
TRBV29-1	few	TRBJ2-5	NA	CSVEYETQYF	TGCAGCGTTGAGTATGAGACCCAGTACTTC
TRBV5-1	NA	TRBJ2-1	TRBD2	CASSRGPSGMSSYNEQFF	TGCGCCAGCAGCAGGGGACCTAGCGGGATGAGCTCCTACAATGAGCAGTTCTTC
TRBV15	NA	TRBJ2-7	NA	CATSSEGEQYF	TGTGCCACCAGCTCTGAGGGGGAGCAGTACTTC
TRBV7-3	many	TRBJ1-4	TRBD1	CASSLNPGQKLFF	TGTGCCAGCAGCTTAAATCCGGGACAGAAACTGTTTTTT
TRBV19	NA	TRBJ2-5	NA	CASSMKSAAQETQYF	TGTGCCAGTAGTATGAAGTCAGCGGCACAAGAGACCCAGTACTTC
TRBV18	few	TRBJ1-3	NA	CASSPQSSGNTIYF	TGTGCCAGCAGCCCTCAAAGCTCTGGAAACACCATATATTTT
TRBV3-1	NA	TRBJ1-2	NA	CASSQAGAGYTF	TGTGCCAGCAGCCAAGCCGGGGCTGGCTACACCTTC
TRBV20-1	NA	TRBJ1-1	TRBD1	CSASERTGSTEAFF	TGCAGTGCTAGTGAAAGGACAGGGTCAACTGAAGCTTTCTTT
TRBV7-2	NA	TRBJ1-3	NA	CASSLDWGVSGNTIYF	TGTGCCAGCAGCTTAGATTGGGGAGTTTCTGGAAACACCATATATTTT
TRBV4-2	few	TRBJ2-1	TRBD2	CASSLRLAGDNEQFF	TGTGCCAGCAGCCTCCGACTAGCGGGAGACAATGAGCAGTTCTTC
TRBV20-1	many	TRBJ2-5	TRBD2	CSARGTSFETQYF	TGCAGTGCTAGGGGGACTAGCTTTGAGACCCAGTACTTC
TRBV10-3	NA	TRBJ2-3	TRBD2	CAISGTSGNVPGTDTQYF	TGTGCCATCAGTGGGACTAGCGGAAACGTCCCCGGCACAGATACGCAGTATTTT
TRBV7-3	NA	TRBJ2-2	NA	CASSLRGWTGELFF	TGTGCCAGCAGCTTAAGGGGGTGGACCGGGGAGCTGTTTTTT
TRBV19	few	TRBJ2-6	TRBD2	CASSGFSGSHGANVLTF	TGTGCCAGTAGTGGTTTTAGCGGGAGCCACGGGGCCAACGTCCTGACTTTC
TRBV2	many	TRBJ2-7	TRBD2	CASSDAIEELAGGTYEQYF	TGTGCCAGCAGTGACGCTATCGAGGAACTAGCGGGAGGGACCTACGAGCAGTACTTC
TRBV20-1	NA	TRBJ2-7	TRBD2	CSALRTSGRAGKQYF	TGCAGTGCCCTCCGAACTAGCGGGAGGGCGGGGAAGCAGTACTTC
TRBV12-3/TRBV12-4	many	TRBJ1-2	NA	CASSSGTNYGYTF	TGTGCCAGCAGTAGCGGGACAAACTATGGCTACACCTTC
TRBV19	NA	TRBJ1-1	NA	CASSTGRGMNTEAFF	TGTGCCAGTAGTACCGGCCGAGGGATGAACACTGAAGCTTTCTTT
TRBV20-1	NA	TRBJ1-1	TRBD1	CSALTGTGTNTEAFF	TGCAGTGCCCTCACCGGGACAGGTACGAACACTGAAGCTTTCTTT
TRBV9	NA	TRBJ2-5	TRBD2	CASSALAGNQETQYF	TGTGCCAGCAGCGCACTAGCGGGGAACCAAGAGACCCAGTACTTC
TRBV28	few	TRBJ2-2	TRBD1	CAITGGPTGELFF	TGTGCCATCACAGGGGGGCCCACCGGGGAGCTGTTTTTT
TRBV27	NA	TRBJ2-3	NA	CASGRQGTDTQYF	TGTGCCAGCGGTAGACAGGGCACAGATACGCAGTATTTT
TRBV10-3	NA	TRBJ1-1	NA	CATQGGTDTEAFF	TGTGCCACCCAAGGGGGGACGGACACTGAAGCTTTCTTT
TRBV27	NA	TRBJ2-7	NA	CASNSGGFEYEQYF	TGTGCCAGCAACTCTGGGGGGTTCGAGTACGAGCAGTACTTC
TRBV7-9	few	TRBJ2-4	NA	CASSLVRGSKNIQYF	TGTGCCAGCAGCTTAGTAAGGGGAAGCAAAAACATTCAGTACTTC
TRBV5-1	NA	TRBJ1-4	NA	CASSPVGTTNEKLFF	TGCGCCAGCAGCCCCGTCGGGACAACTAATGAAAAACTGTTTTTT
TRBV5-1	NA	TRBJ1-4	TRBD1	CASSSGGTGQQEKLFF	TGCGCCAGCAGCTCCGGAGGGACAGGGCAGCAAGAAAAACTGTTTTTT
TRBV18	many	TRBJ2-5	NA	CASSRRVARQETQYF	TGTGCCAGCTCCCGCAGGGTAGCAAGGCAAGAGACCCAGTACTTC
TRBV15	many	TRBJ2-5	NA	CATSRGGQETQYF	TGTGCCACCAGCAGAGGCGGGCAAGAGACCCAGTACTTC
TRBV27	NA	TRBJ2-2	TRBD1	CASSNLRGRYTGELFF	TGTGCCAGCAGTAACTTGAGGGGGCGATACACCGGGGAGCTGTTTTTT
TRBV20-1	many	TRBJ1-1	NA	CSARDETANTEAFF	TGCAGTGCTAGAGACGAGACAGCGAACACTGAAGCTTTCTTT
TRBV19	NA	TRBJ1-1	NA	CASRNVFRLQGNTEAFF	TGTGCCAGTAGGAACGTGTTCCGACTTCAGGGGAACACTGAAGCTTTCTTT
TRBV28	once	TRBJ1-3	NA	CASSLSGRENTGNTIYF	TGTGCCAGCAGTTTATCGGGCAGGGAAAACACTGGAAACACCATATATTTT
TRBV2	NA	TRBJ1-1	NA	CASRTTGFNTEAFF	TGTGCCAGCAGGACAACAGGGTTTAACACTGAAGCTTTCTTT
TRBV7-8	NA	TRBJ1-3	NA	CASSLGTIGNTIYF	TGTGCCAGCAGCTTAGGGACTATTGGAAACACCATATATTTT